This TCR beta chain was retrieved from a study of blood T cell repertoires in COVID-19. The overall study: The samples span acute and convalescent COVID-19 from the United States, Italy and Spain.

A few counts support this clone. Using immunoSEQ multiplex PCR, the repertoire was profiled, and TCRdb retains in-frame clones only, with some absent. This sample has some 380,000 clones, with around 87% found just once. The sequencing sample was made of PBMCs or T cells enriched from blood (not recorded which). This sequence originates from a man aged 25 to 45 who had recovered from COVID-19.

CDR3 in DNA: TGTGCCAGCAGCCCAGGGGAGAATCAGCCCCAGCATTTT. Protein product: CASSPGENQPQHF. The V gene is TRBV7-2, the J gene TRBJ1-5; D is possibly TRBD1 (6 bases). The length of the CDR3 is 13 residues. Trimming removed 5 bases at V and 4 bases at J, with 9 bases between. CDR1 and CDR2 from the germline V gene are SGHTA and FQGNSA.